The 21 T cell receptor beta chains below come from one sample, sequenced in a study of cytomegalovirus exposure and HLA in healthy donors. Researchers ran the PCR with 60 Vbeta and 13 Jbeta primers. Libraries were prepared by immunoSEQ multiplex PCR; TCRdb keeps only in-frame clonotypes and omits some of them. The sample lists 170,000 or so clones; roughly 80% were seen once. Sequencing was performed on PBMCs. Receptors were obtained from a boy aged 2 to 10 in good health and CMV-seronegative.

The chain has TRBV10-3 and TRBJ2-7, with 8 positions matching TRBD2. The CDR3 loop spans 14 amino acids. V shed 7 bases, J shed 0 bases, and the junction held 5 bases outside the gene matches. The germline CDR1 and CDR2 sequences are ENHRY and SYGVKD. The CDR3 loop reads CAITPGTSSYEQYF. DNA for the CDR3: TGTGCCATCACTCCCGGGACTAGCTCCTACGAGCAGTACTTC.

The rearrangement uses TRBV7-9 and TRBJ1-1; 11 bases are a match to TRBD1. The V segment lost 6 bases and the J segment 1 base; nucleotides outside the gene matches: 4. The CDR3 contains 15 residues. The germline V gene encodes CDR1 SEHNR and CDR2 FQNEAQ (reference sequence). The CDR3 reads CASSRTGGPNTEAFF. DNA of the CDR3: TGTGCCAGCAGTCGGACAGGGGGCCCGAACACTGAAGCTTTCTTT.

This clone turned up a few times. The CDR3 protein is CASSRTAGGPHEQYF. The CDR3 bases are TGTGCCAGCAGCCGCACCGCGGGAGGGCCACACGAGCAGTACTTC. This chain joins TRBV7-9 and TRBJ2-7; 9 nucleotides match TRBD2. Germline values: CDR1 SEHNR, CDR2 FQNEAQ (reference sequence). The CDR3 has 15 residues. Germline trimming cut 5 bases from V and 5 bases from J; bases unmatched to any gene: 10.

The chain joins TRBV18 to TRBJ2-2; TRBD2 agrees at 11 bases. CDR1 is KGHSH, CDR2 LQKENI, per germline. The CDR3 is made up of 17 amino acids. Unmatched junction bases numbered 5, after V lost 2 bases and J lost 3 bases. DNA of the CDR3: TGTGCCAGCTCACCATTTTCACTAGCGGGAGACACCGGGGAGCTGTTTTTT. It yields the protein CASSPFSLAGDTGELFF.

The J gene is TRBJ2-1, the V gene TRBV30, with D possibly TRBD2 on 6 matching bases. V shed 2 bases and J shed 9 bases, with 14 bases lying between them. Germline-derived CDR1 and CDR2 are GTSNPN and SVGIG (reference sequence). The length of the CDR3 is 13 residues. The CDR3 DNA reads TGTGCCTGGAGTTTGGGGAGCGGGCCTGAGCAGTTCTTC. The encoded protein is CAWSLGSGPEQFF.

The chain uses TRBV20-1 and TRBJ2-1, with D possibly matching TRBD2 (5 bases). CDR3 length: 11 residues. V lost 5 bases, J lost 8 bases, and 10 bases lay in between. CDR1 and CDR2 (germline): DFQATT, SNEGSKA (reference sequence). DNA of the CDR3: TGCAGTGCTGAACTAGTTCATGAGCAGTTCTTC. Protein: CSAELVHEQFF.

The chain joins TRBV7-9 to TRBJ2-3; no clear D. V lost 2 bases to trimming and J lost 4 bases, with 10 bases between them. This CDR3 is 14 amino acids long. Germline V gene sequence: CDR1 SEHNR, CDR2 FQNEAQ (reference sequence). The CDR3 nucleotides are TGTGCCAGCAGCTTATCCCTGAGTCCAGATACGCAGTATTTT. This gives the protein CASSLSLSPDTQYF. Full variable domain (rest looked up from reference TRBV7-9 and TRBJ2-3): DTGVSQNPRHKITKRGQNVTFRCDPISEHNRLYWYRQTLGQGPEFLTYFQNEAQLEKSRLLSDRFSAERPKGSFSTLEIQRTEQGDSAMYLCASSLSLSPDTQYFGPGTRLTVL.

The gene calls are TRBV2 and TRBJ1-2; D gene ambiguous. The length of the CDR3 is 14 residues. V lost 3 bases, J lost 4 bases, and 12 bases lay in between. CDR1 and CDR2 (germline): SNHLY, FYNNEI. CDR3 protein: CASSDEGLFYGYTF. The CDR3 DNA sequence: TGTGCCAGCAGTGATGAAGGACTTTTCTATGGCTACACCTTC. Looking up the rest from reference TRBV2 and TRBJ1-2 gives the full variable domain: EPEVTQTPSHQVTQMGQEVILRCVPISNHLYFYWYRQILGQKVEFLVSFYNNEISEKSEIFDDQFSVERPDGSNFTLKIRSTKLEDSAMYFCASSDEGLFYGYTFGSGTRLTVV.

J is TRBJ1-1 and V is TRBV4-1; possibly TRBD1 for D (6 bases). The germline V and J ends were trimmed by 4 bases and 2 bases, with 11 bases remaining between them. Germline V lookup: CDR1 MGHRA, CDR2 YSYEKL. CDR3 length equals 14 residues. DNA of the CDR3: TGCGCCAGCAGCCCACTACAGGGAAACACTGAAGCTTTCTTT. It codes for CASSPLQGNTEAFF.

The chain uses TRBV2 and TRBJ1-1; D remains ambiguous. Deletions cut 10 bases from V and 3 bases from J, with 18 bases between. The CDR3 runs to 14 residues. Germline-derived CDR1 and CDR2 are SNHLY and FYNNEI. CDR3 nucleotides: TGTGCCACACAGCTAGCAAGGGTTGACACTGAAGCTTTCTTT. Translated, it gives CATQLARVDTEAFF.

This chain uses TRBV5-8 with TRBJ1-3, with 7 bases matching TRBD1. The J segment lost 7 bases and the V segment lost 4 bases, leaving 8 bases of the junction unmatched. Looked up from germline, CDR1 is SGHTS and CDR2 is YDEGEE. This CDR3 region has 14 residues. The DNA for the CDR3 is TGTGCCAGCAGCCGCGGGACAGTCGGGAACACCATATATTTT. Residues: CASSRGTVGNTIYF. Variable domain in full (rest from reference TRBV5-8 and TRBJ1-3): EAGVTQSPTHLIKTRGQQATLRCSPISGHTSVYWYQQALGLGLQFLLWYDEGEERNRGNFPPRFSGRQFPNYSSELNVNALELEDSALYLCASSRGTVGNTIYFGEGSWLTVV.

This clone was detected a few times. The chain recombines TRBV6-4 with TRBJ2-1; D gene uncertain. This CDR3 region has 13 residues. V shed 0 bases and J shed 6 bases, with 6 bases lying between them. Germline assignment: CDR1 MRHNA and CDR2 SNTAGT. CDR3 nucleotides: TGTGCCAGCAGTGACTCGCAGTCCAATGAGCAGTTCTTC. Translated, it gives CASSDSQSNEQFF.

This clone was seen just once. The V call is TRBV6-5, the J call TRBJ1-2, with D uncertain. The V gene lost 5 bases and the J gene lost 3 bases, with 10 bases spanning the gap. CDR1 is MNHEY, CDR2 SVGAGI, per germline. This CDR3 contains 13 residues. In nucleotides, the CDR3 is TGTGCCAGCAGTGGCCCAGGCCACTATGGCTACACCTTC. Its translation: CASSGPGHYGYTF.

The V gene is TRBV11-2, the J gene TRBJ1-2; TRBD1 might be the D (5 bases). V was cut by 0 bases and J by 8 bases, with 25 bases left in between. CDR1 and CDR2 (germline): SGHAT, FQNNGV. The CDR3 sequence is 18 residues long. CDR3 nucleotide sequence: TGTGCCAGCAGCTTAGATCTTAAGGGAACGGACTTGGGGGGAGGCTACACCTTC. Translation: CASSLDLKGTDLGGGYTF.

As regards this clone: The germline gene is not matched at one end of the junction; a read error may be the cause. J is TRBJ2-7 and V is TRBV5-4; 9 nucleotides agree with TRBD2. The CDR3 has 12 residues. Germline V gene sequence: CDR1 SGHNT, CDR2 YYREEE (reference sequence). CDR3: CASSLASGTPLF. In DNA form, the CDR3 reads TGTGCCAGCAGCTTGGCTAGCGGGACACCCCTTTTC.

This chain uses TRBV29-1 with TRBJ1-2, with D maybe TRBD1 (6 bases). The V end was cut by 1 base, the J end by 8 bases, with 11 bases between. CDR3 length: 12 amino acids. Per the germline V gene, CDR1 is SQVTM and CDR2 is ANQGSEA. The CDR3 coding sequence is TGCAGCGTTGAAGGTGCAGGGGTCGGCTACACCTTC. Translation gives CSVEGAGVGYTF.

This clone came up a few times. CDR3 amino acids: CASGSMDTTYEQYF. DNA of the CDR3: TGTGCTAGTGGTTCAATGGACACAACCTACGAGCAGTACTTC. This chain joins TRBV12-5 and TRBJ2-7; the D gene is possibly TRBD1 (5 bases). The CDR3 length is 14 residues. Germline values: CDR1 LGHNT, CDR2 FRNRAP. Trimming removed 4 bases from V and 2 bases from J, with 12 bases in between.

The chain recombines TRBV19 with TRBJ2-7, with 8 bases identical to TRBD1. With 1 base clipped from V and 5 bases from J, the junction kept 13 bases outside the gene matches. Germline V CDR1 and CDR2: LNHDA, SQIVND (reference sequence). There are 17 residues in the CDR3. For the CDR3, the DNA is TGTGCCAGTAGTATAGGCCCCCGGACAGGGCTAAAGAACGAGCAGTACTTC. Protein: CASSIGPRTGLKNEQYF. The variable domain in full, with the rest retrieved from reference TRBV19 and TRBJ2-7, is DGGITQSPKYLFRKEGQNVTLSCEQNLNHDAMYWYRQDPGQGLRLIYYSQIVNDFQKGDIAEGYSVSREKKESFPLTVTSAQKNPTAFYLCASSIGPRTGLKNEQYFGPGTRLTVT.

This chain uses TRBV10-2 with TRBJ2-1; D is perhaps TRBD2 (6 bases). The CDR3 runs 15 residues. Germline values: CDR1 WSHSY, CDR2 SAAADI. Trimming left V 0 bases short and J 1 base short, with 7 bases between. The CDR3 here is CASSESSGSYNEQFF. CDR3 in DNA: TGCGCCAGCAGTGAGTCTAGCGGATCCTACAATGAGCAGTTCTTC.

The chain recombines TRBV7-9 with TRBJ2-1, with 8 bases identical to TRBD2. V lost 2 bases and J lost 4; bases outside the gene matches: 10. The germline gives CDR1 SEHNR, CDR2 FQNEAQ (reference sequence). The CDR3 length is 17 residues. The CDR3 nucleotides read TGTGCCAGCAGCTTAACCCGGGGGGGCAGAGGGTACAATGAGCAGTTCTTC. Its translation: CASSLTRGGRGYNEQFF.

V is TRBV5-1 and J is TRBJ1-1; D possibly corresponds to TRBD1 (5 bases). Germline V lookup: CDR1 SGHRS, CDR2 YFSETQ. Trimming stripped 3 bases from V and 5 bases from J, with 14 bases between. The CDR3 has 14 residues. CDR3 nucleotides: TGCGCCAGCAGCTATTCGGACGGGGGAACTGAAGCTTTCTTT. This gives the protein CASSYSDGGTEAFF.